This TCR beta chain is from a study of blood T cell repertoires in COVID-19. Study at large: Researchers got acute and convalescent COVID-19 samples from the United States, Italy and Spain. In each case, the material was cDNA or gDNA derived from T cells, B-cell-depleted T cells, or PBMCs.

The CDR3 extends over 12 amino acids. The V end lost 3 bases, the J end lost 6 bases, and 9 bases lay between the germline ends. Per the authors' pipeline: From reference gene primer amplification, estimates of nucleated cell counts were derived. The repertoire was sequenced with immunoSEQ multiplex PCR; TCRdb's copy has only in-frame clones and lacks some. The DNA gave D and trimming, while V, J and clone size come from that table. The table shows about 220,000 clones, with 70% to 90% occurring only once. V gene TRBV12-3 or TRBV12-4 combines with J gene TRBJ2-7; D is uncertain. The sequencing input was peripheral blood. This clonotype originated in a man aged 50 to 59 who had recovered from COVID-19. This CDR3 is CASSFRTAEQYF. The CDR3, as DNA: TGTGCCAGCAGTTTTAGAACCGCCGAGCAGTACTTC.